A selection of T cell receptor beta chains follows, all from one sample in a study of technical replicates of blood from a handful of donors. Sequenced by immunoSEQ multiplex PCR; TCRdb stores in-frame clones only, minus some. Among 75,000 to 95,000 clones listed, 89% were seen once. Material: T cells isolated from PBMCs. All receptors come from a human donor in good health. Both conserved end residues are part of each CDR3. D genes are given only for firm matches. Part of the rows lack a size; the others show once, few, many or a class for expanded clones.

abundance,j_gene,v_gene,d_gene,CDR3nt,CDR3aa
once,TRBJ2-3,TRBV4-1,-,TGCGCCAGCAGCCCTCCAGGACTGCTAGATACGCAGTATTTT,CASSPPGLLDTQYF
-,TRBJ2-1,TRBV6-5,-,TGTGCCAGCAGATACTTAGCGAGCAGCTCCTACAATGAGCAGTTCTTC,CASRYLASSSYNEQFF
once,TRBJ1-2,TRBV19,-,TGTGCCAGTAGTATAGGGACAGTGAATGGCTACACCTTC,CASSIGTVNGYTF
-,TRBJ2-5,TRBV7-2,TRBD2,TGTGCCAGCAGCAGGACCGGGACTAGCGGTAAAGAGACCCAGTACTTC,CASSRTGTSGKETQYF
-,TRBJ2-3,TRBV6-5,-,TGTGCCAGCAGTTACTCTTTCGCAGGTGGAGATACGCAGTATTTT,CASSYSFAGGDTQYF
-,TRBJ2-1,TRBV5-1,-,TGCGCCAGCAGCTCGGACTCTAATGAGCAGTTCTTC,CASSSDSNEQFF
-,TRBJ1-1,TRBV19,TRBD1,TGTGCCAGTAGTGGGGACAGGTGGCGCACTGAAGCTTTCTTT,CASSGDRWRTEAFF
-,TRBJ1-1,TRBV9,-,TGTGCCAGCAGCGTGGACGGGGAGAACACTGAAGCTTTCTTT,CASSVDGENTEAFF
-,TRBJ2-1,TRBV18,TRBD2,TGTGCCAGCTCACCGTTACTAGCGGGAGCCTACAATGAGCAGTTCTTC,CASSPLLAGAYNEQFF
few,TRBJ1-1,TRBV6-1,-,TGTGCCAGCAGTGTGGTCAGACAGAACACTGAAGCTTTCTTT,CASSVVRQNTEAFF
-,TRBJ1-2,TRBV10-3,-,TGTGCCATCAGTGAGGCCCCCCGCCAGGGGATCTATGGCTACACCTTC,CAISEAPRQGIYGYTF
-,TRBJ1-4,TRBV27,TRBD1,TGTGCCAGCAGTTTTTGGACAGGACGGATGGGTAATGAAAAACTGTTTTTT,CASSFWTGRMGNEKLFF
-,TRBJ2-1,TRBV4-2,-,TGTGCCAGCAGCCAAGTTTTAAGGGACTCAACCAACAATGAGCAGTTCTTC,CASSQVLRDSTNNEQFF
-,TRBJ2-7,TRBV19,-,TGTGCCAGTAGTACAGATCACAGACCGTCCAACGAGCAGTACTTC,CASSTDHRPSNEQYF
-,TRBJ1-2,TRBV29-1,TRBD1,TGCAGCGTTGAGCGGAAGGACAGGGGGCACTTAAGCTATGGCTACACCTTC,CSVERKDRGHLSYGYTF
-,TRBJ1-5,TRBV27,-,TGTGCCAGCAGTTTAATCAATGGCAATCAGCCCCAGCATTTT,CASSLINGNQPQHF
few,TRBJ1-2,TRBV2,-,TGTGCCAGCAGTGAATTGAACAGGGAGATGGGCTACACCTTC,CASSELNREMGYTF
-,TRBJ2-7,TRBV6-5,-,TGTGCCAGCAGTTACTTCAGAGCAGGAGGCGAGCAGTACTTC,CASSYFRAGGEQYF
-,TRBJ2-2,TRBV14,-,TGTGCCAGCAGTCGCGGGACGAATACCGGGGAGCTGTTTTTT,CASSRGTNTGELFF
-,TRBJ2-7,TRBV5-5,TRBD1,TGTGCCAGCAGCTTGACCGCAGACAGGGGTTTTCACGAGCAGTACTTC,CASSLTADRGFHEQYF
-,TRBJ2-3,TRBV9,TRBD2,TGTGCCAGCAGCCAAGGACTAGCGGGAGGGGCAGATACGCAGTATTTT,CASSQGLAGGADTQYF
-,TRBJ2-1,TRBV19,TRBD1,TGTGCCAGTAGTATAGGGACAGGTTACAATGAGCAGTTCTTC,CASSIGTGYNEQFF
-,TRBJ2-2,TRBV30,-,TGTGCCTGGGATACTAGCGGGGAGCTGTTTTTT,CAWDTSGELFF
once,TRBJ2-5,TRBV9,-,TGTGCCAGCAGCGTCGAAGGTAGGGGCCAAGAGACCCAGTACTTC,CASSVEGRGQETQYF
-,TRBJ1-4,TRBV19,-,TGTGCCAGTAGTATCGAACCAGCAACTAATGAAAAACTGTTTTTT,CASSIEPATNEKLFF
-,TRBJ2-1,TRBV7-9,-,TGTGCCAGCAGCTTAGAAGTAGCTGTAAGGGAGCAGTTCTTC,CASSLEVAVREQFF
-,TRBJ1-5,TRBV9,-,TGTGCCAGCAGCGTAGGGGGGGGGAATCAGCCCCAGCATTTT,CASSVGGGNQPQHF
-,TRBJ1-2,TRBV28,TRBD1,TGTGCCAGCAGTCCCGGGACAGGGTGGCATGGCTACACCTTC,CASSPGTGWHGYTF
-,TRBJ1-3,TRBV4-1,-,TGCGCCAGCAGCTCCGGGATAACGAGGCCTGGAAACACCATATATTTT,CASSSGITRPGNTIYF
-,TRBJ2-4,TRBV27,-,TGTGCCAGCAGCGCTCTCGGGACACAGGGCGACATTCAGTACTTC,CASSALGTQGDIQYF
-,TRBJ1-5,TRBV19,TRBD1,TGTGCCAGTAGGGGGGACAGGGGAAGCAATCAGCCCCAGCATTTT,CASRGDRGSNQPQHF
-,TRBJ2-7,TRBV6-6,-,TGTGCCAGCAGTTACGGTGGCAGGAGGGTTGACGAGCAGTACTTC,CASSYGGRRVDEQYF
few,TRBJ2-7,TRBV19,-,TGTGCCAGTAGTATAGTAGGCGGCTACGAGCAGTACTTC,CASSIVGGYEQYF
-,TRBJ2-2,TRBV28,TRBD2,TGTGCCAGCATCCGGCTAGCGGGAAACACCGGGGAGCTGTTTTTT,CASIRLAGNTGELFF
-,TRBJ2-3,TRBV28,TRBD2,TGTGCCAGCAGTTTACTAGCGGGAGGAAGCACAGATACGCAGTATTTT,CASSLLAGGSTDTQYF
-,TRBJ1-5,TRBV10-1,TRBD1,TGCGCCAGCAGTGAGTCGAAGGGACAGCTGAGCGATCAGCCCCAGCATTTT,CASSESKGQLSDQPQHF
-,TRBJ2-5,TRBV5-4,TRBD1,TGTGCCAGCAGCTTGGGACAGGGATATCGGGAGACCCAGTACTTC,CASSLGQGYRETQYF
-,TRBJ1-4,TRBV10-1,-,TGCGCCAGCAGTACAGGTAGTGATGAAAAACTGTTTTTT,CASSTGSDEKLFF
-,TRBJ1-5,TRBV7-2,TRBD1,TGTGCCAGCAGCTGGACAGGGTCTAATCAGCCCCAGCATTTT,CASSWTGSNQPQHF
-,TRBJ2-7,TRBV6-5,-,TGTGCCAGCAGTTACGGTGGACAGACCTACGAGCAGTACTTC,CASSYGGQTYEQYF
few,TRBJ1-1,TRBV9,-,TGTGCCAGCAGCCTTTGGGGGCAGGGGAACACTGAAGCTTTCTTT,CASSLWGQGNTEAFF
-,TRBJ2-2,TRBV2,-,TGTGCCAGCAGTGAAGTGGGACTCACCGGGGAGCTGTTTTTT,CASSEVGLTGELFF
-,TRBJ2-6,TRBV19,TRBD1,TGTGCCAGTAGTGCAGGGGGAGAACCTGGGGCCAACGTCCTGACTTTC,CASSAGGEPGANVLTF
-,TRBJ2-3,TRBV28,TRBD2,TGTGCCATTCGAGGACTAGCGAGCACAGATACGCAGTATTTT,CAIRGLASTDTQYF
-,TRBJ1-1,TRBV10-3,TRBD1,TGTGCCATCAGGGACAGGGGGAGCACTGAAGCTTTCTTT,CAIRDRGSTEAFF
-,TRBJ2-3,TRBV4-1,TRBD2,TGCGCCAGCAGCCAAGGGAGGGCTAGCGGACACACAGATACGCAGTATTTT,CASSQGRASGHTDTQYF
-,TRBJ2-7,TRBV7-2,TRBD2,TGTGCCAGCAGCTTACTTCACGGGACTAGCGGGAGTAAATACGAGCAGTACTTC,CASSLLHGTSGSKYEQYF
-,TRBJ2-3,TRBV2,-,TGTGCCAGCAGTGAAGCCCAGGGTAGTGCGCAGTATTTT,CASSEAQGSAQYF
-,TRBJ1-3,TRBV15,-,TGTGCCACCAGCAGAGGTCGGGTAAACTCTGGAAACACCATATATTTT,CATSRGRVNSGNTIYF
-,TRBJ2-7,TRBV29-1,TRBD1,TGCAGCGTTGGTTCCGGGACAGGGGTAGAGGAGCAGTACTTC,CSVGSGTGVEEQYF